These T cell receptor beta chains were read from a single sample in a study of T cells in Graves' hyperthyroidism and ophthalmopathy. TCRdb used MiXCR to reprocess the multiplex PCR reads, holding one entry per CDR3 protein. The top ten hold approximately 25% of the sample, which has 380,000 or so distinct CDR3 sequences, roughly 13% seen once. Sequenced material: blood. Receptors were obtained from a woman aged 25 to 45 with Graves' hyperthyroidism. Both conserved end residues are part of each CDR3. Each record gives: V gene, D gene, clone size, J gene, CDR3 protein, CDR3 DNA. A D gene is named only where the DNA matches it firmly. The size field reads once, few, many, or a class for an expanded clone.

TRBV7-2	.	few	TRBJ2-1	CATRSGYNEQFF	TGTGCCACACGCTCCGGATACAATGAGCAGTTCTTC
TRBV28	.	many	TRBJ2-7	CASSATRTPYEQYF	TGTGCCAGCAGTGCTACGAGGACCCCCTACGAGCAGTACTTC
TRBV4-3	.	few	TRBJ2-2	CASSQSGGLDTGELFF	TGCGCCAGCAGCCAATCTGGAGGATTGGACACCGGGGAGCTGTTTTTT
TRBV12-3/TRBV12-4	.	many	TRBJ1-4	CASRPGSRKLFF	TGTGCCAGCAGGCCCGGGAGCCGAAAACTGTTTTTT
TRBV11-2	TRBD1	many	TRBJ2-1	CASSLRDSDKQFF	TGTGCCAGCAGCTTACGGGACAGTGACAAGCAGTTCTTC
TRBV6-6	.	few	TRBJ2-6	CASSYGDIFSGANVLTF	TGTGCCAGCAGTTACGGGGACATCTTCTCTGGGGCCAACGTCCTGACTTTC
TRBV6-5	TRBD1	many	TRBJ1-1	CASSYSGGQKEAFF	TGTGCCAGCAGTTACTCGGGGGGACAGAAAGAAGCTTTCTTT
TRBV10-3	.	few	TRBJ2-7	CAISGTGRGYEQYF	TGTGCCATCAGTGGGACAGGGAGGGGGTACGAGCAGTACTTC
TRBV7-2	.	few	TRBJ2-7	CASSQDIAYEQYF	TGCGCCAGCAGCCAAGATATTGCCTACGAGCAGTACTTC
TRBV27	.	few	TRBJ2-2	CASREGPGELFF	TGTGCCAGCAGAGAGGGGCCCGGGGAGCTGTTTTTT
TRBV2	.	many	TRBJ2-7	CASSVLSYEQYF	TGTGCCAGCAGTGTGCTAAGTTACGAGCAGTACTTC